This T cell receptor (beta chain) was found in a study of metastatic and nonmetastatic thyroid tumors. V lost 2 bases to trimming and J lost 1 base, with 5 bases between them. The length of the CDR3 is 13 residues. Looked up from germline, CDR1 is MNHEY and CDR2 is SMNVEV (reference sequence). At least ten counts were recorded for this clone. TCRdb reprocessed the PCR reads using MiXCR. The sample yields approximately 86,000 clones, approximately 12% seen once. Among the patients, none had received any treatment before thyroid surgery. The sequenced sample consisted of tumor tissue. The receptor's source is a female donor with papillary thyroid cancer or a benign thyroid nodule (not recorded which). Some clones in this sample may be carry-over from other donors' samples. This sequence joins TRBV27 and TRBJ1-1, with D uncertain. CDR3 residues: CASSLGPNTEAFF. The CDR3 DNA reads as TGTGCCAGCAGTTTAGGTCCGAACACTGAAGCTTTCTTT.